The 30 T cell receptor beta chains presented below share a single source sample, sequenced in a study of CD8 T cells in ankylosing spondylitis (TCRdb year 2017). The library was produced with 5' RACE. The data were produced on an Illumina HiSeq 2500. The public reads were run again by TCRdb, first through fastp at Q25 and then through MiXCR, and only productive beta chains were kept. Each record represents a unique CDR3 protein, reported with the most common genes and DNA among its rows. This sample comprises some 200,000 distinct CDR3 sequences, 20% to 30% of them detected only once. The ten biggest clones cover under 7% of the sample. The source material was blood, either unsorted or a sorted T cell fraction (not recorded which). These receptors originate from a male donor with ankylosing spondylitis or in good health (not recorded which).

The sample holds a few counts of this clonotype. V usage is TRBV7-2 and J usage is TRBJ2-3; D is unresolved. The length of the CDR3 is 13 residues. Between the trimmed V and J ends, which lost 8 bases and 3 bases, there was a span of 12 bases. Germline CDR1 reads SGHTA; CDR2 reads FQGNSA. CDR3 protein: CASADGPTDTQYF. The CDR3 DNA reads TGTGCCAGCGCCGACGGCCCAACAGATACGCAGTATTTT.

The chain couples TRBV3-1 to TRBJ2-1; 7 bases match TRBD1. The CDR3 is made up of 12 amino acids. Losses at the gene ends were 4 bases for V and 15 bases for J; bases not matched to a gene: 9. Germline-derived CDR1 and CDR2 are LGHDT and YNNKEL (reference sequence). The DNA for the CDR3 is TGTGCCAGCAGCCTCGGGACAGCTAGTTCGTTCTTC. It translates to CASSLGTASSFF.

This clonotype was picked up a small number of times. V is TRBV20-1 and J is TRBJ2-3, with 9 bases aligning to TRBD2. The V and J ends lost 3 bases and 3 bases, in that order; junction bases with no gene match: 4. CDR3 length: 14 residues. CDR1 and CDR2 (germline): DFQATT, SNEGSKA (reference sequence). CDR3 bases: TGCAGTGCTAGTAGGGCGGGGGGGACAGATACGCAGTATTTT. Encoded protein: CSASRAGGTDTQYF.

This clonotype was seen a handful of times. V and J are TRBV6-1 and TRBJ2-5; D ambiguous. This CDR3 spans 12 amino acids. CDR1 MNHNS and CDR2 SASEGT come from the germline V gene. The V and J ends lost 3 bases and 13 bases respectively, with 15 bases between them. Here the CDR3 DNA reads TGTGCCAGCAGTGATGGCGGTCGGAAGGGGTACTTC. Translation: CASSDGGRKGYF.

The chain is built from TRBV6-1 and TRBJ2-4; D is possibly TRBD1 (5 bases). Trimming pared 6 bases from V and 1 base from J, leaving 13 bases between. CDR1 MNHNS and CDR2 SASEGT come from the germline V gene. This CDR3 is built from 15 residues. CDR3 loop: CASSPPAGAKNIQYF. Written as DNA, the CDR3 is TGTGCCAGCAGCCCTCCCGCAGGGGCCAAAAACATTCAGTACTTC.

This chain connects TRBV29-1 to TRBJ2-1; perhaps TRBD2 as D (5 bases). The CDR3 extends over 13 amino acids. Trimming cost V 4 bases and J 9 bases, with 16 bases left between them. Per germline, CDR1 SQVTM and CDR2 ANQGSEA. For the CDR3, the DNA is TGCAGCGTTGGTCCGGCAGATCGGGGTGAGCAGTTCTTC. It translates to CSVGPADRGEQFF.

The chain uses TRBV4-2 and TRBJ1-1; no definite D call. Germline CDR1 and CDR2: LGHNA and YNFKEQ. Between the trimmed V and J ends, which lost 0 bases and 9 bases, there was a span of 14 bases. The CDR3 consists of 14 residues. In DNA form, the CDR3 reads TGTGCCAGCAGCCAAGAAGTTGAAGGCGGGAAAGCTTTCTTT. It is translated as CASSQEVEGGKAFF.

The V call is TRBV12-5, the J call TRBJ2-3, with D possibly being TRBD2 (5 bases). This CDR3 spans 13 amino acids. Germline loops: CDR1 LGHNT, CDR2 FRNRAP. V lost 7 bases and J 1 base, leaving 9 bases between the germline ends. The CDR3 DNA is TGTGCTAGTGCCGGGGTAGGCACAGATACGCAGTATTTT. Translation gives CASAGVGTDTQYF.

This clonotype was counted ten times or more. The rearrangement joins TRBV27 to TRBJ2-1, with TRBD1 identical over 7 bases. Germline V gene lookup returns CDR1 MNHEY and CDR2 SMNVEV (reference sequence). The junction had 4 bases not matched to a gene; V was cut back by 6 bases and J by 8 bases. The CDR3 totals 12 residues. CDR3 nucleotide sequence: TGTGCCAGCAGAGGGGGCAGGGATGAGCAGTTCTTC. The encoded protein is CASRGGRDEQFF.

This clonotype was observed many times. The chain employs TRBV11-2 and TRBJ1-5, with 9 bases matching TRBD1. Per germline, CDR1 SGHAT and CDR2 FQNNGV. After removal of 2 bases from V and 2 bases from J, the junction contained 13 bases not matched to a gene. CDR3 length equals 19 residues. The CDR3 protein is CASSLKGTGGRVGNQPQHF. As DNA, the CDR3 is TGTGCCAGCAGCTTAAAGGGAACAGGGGGCAGAGTCGGCAATCAGCCCCAGCATTTT. Together with reference TRBV11-2 and TRBJ1-5, the CDR3 gives the full variable domain: EAGVAQSPRYKIIEKRQSVAFWCNPISGHATLYWYQQILGQGPKLLIQFQNNGVVDDSQLPKDRFSAERLKGVDSTLKIQPAKLEDSAVYLCASSLKGTGGRVGNQPQHFGDGTRLSIL.

This chain connects TRBV20-1 to TRBJ2-2; TRBD2 agrees at 14 bases. V shed 4 bases, J shed 4 bases, and the junction held 5 bases outside the gene matches. This CDR3 region has 16 residues. Germline CDR1 and CDR2: DFQATT and SNEGSKA (reference sequence). In nucleotides, the CDR3 is TGCAGTGCTATGGGACTAGCGGGAGTCGGCACCGGGGAGCTGTTTTTT. Amino acids: CSAMGLAGVGTGELFF.

This clonotype occurred many times. The chain links TRBV7-8 to TRBJ2-7, with TRBD2 identical over 10 bases. Germline V gene lookup returns CDR1 SGHVS and CDR2 FQNEAQ. V was pared by 5 bases and J by 3 bases, with 10 bases of the junction left unmatched. This CDR3 has 16 residues. In DNA, the CDR3 is TGTGCCAGCAGCGCAGGACCTAGCGGGGGAAGCTACGAGCAGTACTTC. As protein: CASSAGPSGGSYEQYF. Combining the CDR3 with reference TRBV7-8 and TRBJ2-7 gives the whole variable domain GAGVSQSPRYKVAKRGQDVALRCDPISGHVSLFWYQQALGQGPEFLTYFQNEAQLDKSGLPSDRFFAERPEGSVSTLKIQRTQQEDSAVYLCASSAGPSGGSYEQYFGPGTRLTVT.

This clonotype was picked up a small number of times. The chain couples TRBV14 to TRBJ2-1; 9 nucleotides agree with TRBD1. Germline loops: CDR1 SGHDN, CDR2 FVKESK. CDR3 length: 16 amino acids. Germline trimming cut 4 bases from V and 6 bases from J; bases unmatched to any gene: 10. CDR3 sequence (DNA): TGTGCCAGCAGCCGACCCGGGACAGGGCCCGGCAATGAGCAGTTCTTC. Encoded protein: CASSRPGTGPGNEQFF.

This clonotype was counted many times. This sequence joins TRBV29-1 and TRBJ2-5; the D gene is possibly TRBD2 (5 bases). The V gene lost 8 bases and the J gene lost 1 base, with 17 bases spanning the gap. Germline values: CDR1 SQVTM, CDR2 ANQGSEA. The CDR3 consists of 14 residues. The CDR3 protein is CSSPNGEGQETQYF. For the CDR3, the DNA is TGCAGCTCACCGAACGGCGAGGGCCAAGAGACCCAGTACTTC.

This clonotype was counted ten times or more. The chain couples TRBV20-1 to TRBJ1-1; D gene uncertain. The V gene lost 3 bases and the J gene lost 6 bases, with 11 bases spanning the gap. The germline CDR1 and CDR2 sequences are DFQATT and SNEGSKA (reference sequence). The CDR3 covers 12 residues. CDR3 in DNA: TGCAGTGCTAGGGCCAGCTCGTCTGAAGCTTTCTTT. Translation gives CSARASSSEAFF.

V gene TRBV5-6 combines with J gene TRBJ2-1; D perhaps matches TRBD1 (5 bases). V lost 1 base and J 6 bases, leaving 14 bases between the germline ends. This CDR3 is 15 amino acids long. The V gene's germline CDR1 is SGHDT and CDR2 YYEEEE. CDR3 loop: CASSLISSQANEQFF. In nucleotides, the CDR3 is TGTGCCAGCAGCTTGATTAGCTCACAGGCCAATGAGCAGTTCTTC.

The sample holds a few counts of this clonotype. The chain uses TRBV6-5 and TRBJ2-6; 8 bases agree with TRBD1. The CDR3 loop spans 17 amino acids. Germline V gene lookup returns CDR1 MNHEY and CDR2 SVGAGI. J gave up 0 bases and V 4 bases, and 5 bases lay outside the gene matches. The CDR3 DNA sequence: TGTGCCAGCAGTTCCGGGACAGGAGCCTCTGGGGCCAACGTCCTGACTTTC. Its translation is CASSSGTGASGANVLTF.

This sequence joins TRBV9 and TRBJ2-3, with 10 bases matching TRBD2. Per the germline V gene, CDR1 is SGDLS and CDR2 is YYNGEE. This CDR3 is built from 15 residues. V was clipped by 0 bases and J by 3 bases; unmatched bases: 1. The CDR3 region is CASSVASGRTDTQYF. CDR3 DNA: TGTGCCAGCAGCGTAGCTAGCGGGAGAACAGATACGCAGTATTTT. The whole variable domain, filled in from reference TRBV9 and TRBJ2-3, reads DSGVTQTPKHLITATGQRVTLRCSPRSGDLSVYWYQQSLDQGLQFLIQYYNGEERAKGNILERFSAQQFPDLHSELNLSSLELGDSALYFCASSVASGRTDTQYFGPGTRLTVL.

This clonotype was observed at least ten times. The chain couples TRBV7-2 to TRBJ2-2, with D unclear. Trimming removed 5 bases at V and 3 bases at J, with 7 bases between. The CDR3 consists of 13 residues. Germline lookup yields CDR1 SGHTA and CDR2 FQGNSA. This CDR3 is CASSQSDTGELFF. In nucleotides, the CDR3 is TGTGCCAGCAGCCAATCGGACACCGGGGAGCTGTTTTTT.

This chain connects TRBV6-1 to TRBJ1-1; a weak D match, TRBD1 (5 bases). V dropped 9 bases and J dropped 3 bases, with 20 bases sitting between them. This CDR3 has 15 amino acids. Looked up from germline, CDR1 is MNHNS and CDR2 is SASEGT. Written as DNA, the CDR3 is TGTGCCAGTGAGCGATCCTTTGGACATCACACTGAAGCTTTCTTT. It codes for CASERSFGHHTEAFF.

V usage is TRBV20-1 and J usage is TRBJ1-5, with D perhaps TRBD1 (6 bases). The CDR3 has 14 amino acids. CDR1 is DFQATT and CDR2 is SNEGSKA in the germline V gene (reference sequence). Trimming took off 2 bases at V and 7 bases at J, with 15 bases between the two ends. The CDR3 DNA is TGCAGTGCTAGACCCAGGGGTGACAGCCAGCCCCAGCATTTT. Translation: CSARPRGDSQPQHF.

This chain links TRBV10-3 with TRBJ1-5, with 7 bases that match TRBD1. Germline V gives CDR1 ENHRY, CDR2 SYGVKD. With V trimmed by 6 bases and J by 2 bases, 7 bases remained unmatched. CDR3 length: 15 amino acids. For the CDR3, the DNA is TGTGCCATCAGGGCAACAGGGGATGGCAATCAGCCCCAGCATTTT. It specifies CAIRATGDGNQPQHF.

This sequence joins TRBV11-1 and TRBJ2-3, with 11 bases fitting TRBD2. The ends lost 5 bases at V and 2 bases at J; junction bases unmatched: 12. Germline loops: CDR1 SGHAT, CDR2 FQDESV (reference sequence). The CDR3 length is 18 residues. In nucleotides, the CDR3 is TGTGCCAGCAGCCAGCCTCGACTAGCGGGATTCGACACAGATACGCAGTATTTT. Amino acid sequence: CASSQPRLAGFDTDTQYF. The whole variable domain, filled in from reference TRBV11-1 and TRBJ2-3, reads EAEVAQSPRYKITEKSQAVAFWCDPISGHATLYWYRQILGQGPELLVQFQDESVVDDSQLPKDRFSAERLKGVDSTLKIQPAELGDSAMYLCASSQPRLAGFDTDTQYFGPGTRLTVL.

The chain joins TRBV2 to TRBJ2-6; D gene uncertain. V lost 6 bases, J lost 1 base, and 7 bases lay in between. Germline CDR1 reads SNHLY; CDR2 reads FYNNEI. CDR3 length: 14 residues. The CDR3 region has the DNA TGTGCCAGCAGAGGTCAGTCTGGGGCCAACGTCCTGACTTTC. Its translation: CASRGQSGANVLTF.

The chain carries TRBV5-1 and TRBJ2-3; TRBD2 matches 8 bases. V trimming: 4 bases; J trimming: 3 bases; junction bases outside the gene matches: 10. Germline values: CDR1 SGHRS, CDR2 YFSETQ. The CDR3 length is 16 residues. The CDR3 loop reads CASSPPAGVGTDTQYF. CDR3 nucleotides: TGCGCCAGCAGCCCCCCAGCGGGAGTTGGAACAGATACGCAGTATTTT.

The chain uses TRBV20-1 and TRBJ2-3, with a tentative D call TRBD2 (6 bases). There are 14 residues in the CDR3. Deletions cut 2 bases from V and 4 bases from J, with 13 bases between. The V gene's germline CDR1 is DFQATT and CDR2 SNEGSKA (reference sequence). CDR3 sequence reads: CSARQGGAADTQYF. The DNA of the CDR3 is TGCAGTGCTAGACAGGGAGGCGCGGCAGATACGCAGTATTTT.

This clonotype has a count of ten or more. The V and J genes are TRBV5-6 and TRBJ2-3; D is unclear. The ends were cut back, 0 bases at V and 0 bases at J, with 11 bases in the middle. The CDR3 totals 16 residues. Germline CDR1 SGHDT, CDR2 YYEEEE. In nucleotides, the CDR3 is TGTGCCAGCAGCTTGGTCCTTGCCCGTAGCACAGATACGCAGTATTTT. Translated, it gives CASSLVLARSTDTQYF.

CDR3 sequence: CAVLAGYNEQFF. DNA for the CDR3: TGTGCCGTCCTGGCGGGGTACAATGAGCAGTTCTTC. This rearrangement joins TRBV27 to TRBJ2-1, with D perhaps matching TRBD2 (6 bases). Trimming shortened V by 11 bases and J by 4 bases, and 12 bases separated the two germline ends. CDR1 and CDR2 from the germline V gene are MNHEY and SMNVEV (reference sequence). This CDR3 region has 12 residues.

In its sample, this clonotype was seen a few times. J is TRBJ2-7 and V is TRBV5-4; TRBD1 matches 7 bases. CDR3 length equals 13 residues. Germline CDR1 SGHNT, CDR2 YYREEE (reference sequence). V lost 5 bases, J lost 6 bases, and 8 bases stayed unmatched. CDR3 residues: CASRSTTGSEQYF. The CDR3 nucleotides are TGTGCCAGCAGATCGACGACAGGGAGCGAGCAGTACTTC.

This clonotype was counted many times. V gene TRBV5-5 combines with J gene TRBJ2-7; TRBD1 matches 9 bases. CDR1 and CDR2 from the germline V gene are SGHKS and YYEKEE (reference sequence). This CDR3 spans 13 amino acids. The J segment lost 12 bases and the V segment lost 0 bases, leaving 7 bases of the junction unmatched. CDR3 bases: TGTGCCAGCAGCTTGGGTACAGGGGGCGCCGGGTACTTC. It codes for CASSLGTGGAGYF.